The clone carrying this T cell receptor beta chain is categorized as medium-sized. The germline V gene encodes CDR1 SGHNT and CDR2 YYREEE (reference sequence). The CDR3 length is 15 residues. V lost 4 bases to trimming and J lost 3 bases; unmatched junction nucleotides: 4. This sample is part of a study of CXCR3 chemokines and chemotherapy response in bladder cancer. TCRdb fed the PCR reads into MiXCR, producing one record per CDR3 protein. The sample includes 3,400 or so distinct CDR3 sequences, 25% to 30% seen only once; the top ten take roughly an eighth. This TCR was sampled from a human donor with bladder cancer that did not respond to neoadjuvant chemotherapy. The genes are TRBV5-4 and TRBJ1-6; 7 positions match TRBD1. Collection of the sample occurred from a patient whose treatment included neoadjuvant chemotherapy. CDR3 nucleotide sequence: TGTGCCAGCAGCGACGACAGGGTCTATAATTCACCCCTCCACTTT. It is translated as CASSDDRVYNSPLHF. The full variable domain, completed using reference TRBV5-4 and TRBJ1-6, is ETGVTQSPTHLIKTRGQQVTLRCSSQSGHNTVSWYQQALGQGPQFIFQYYREEENGRGNFPPRFSGLQFPNYSSELNVNALELDDSALYLCASSDDRVYNSPLHFGNGTRLTVT.